The 18 T cell receptor beta chains in this list originate from one sample, sequenced in a study of blood T cell repertoires in COVID-19 (dated by TCRdb to the early 2020s). Library construction relied on the immunoSEQ multiplex PCR assay. Held by TCRdb, this immuneACCESS table contains in-frame sequences only and omits some clones. Under half of the omission traces to an unresolved V gene where checked; the cause of the rest is unknown. The sample table records around 250,000 clones; around 86% of these occur just once. Together, the top ten hold about 1.6% of the sample. The sequencing input was PBMCs or T cells enriched from blood (not recorded which). These receptors were collected from a woman between 50 and 59 years old who had recovered from COVID-19.

This chain joins TRBV3-1 (or the pseudogene TRBV3-2) and TRBJ2-1; TRBD2 is a possible D gene (6 bases). This CDR3 has 14 residues. The V end was cut by 10 bases, the J end by 5 bases, with 18 bases between. Germline CDR1 LGHDT, CDR2 YNNKEL (reference sequence). This chain's CDR3 is CATKAAGLNNEQFF. The CDR3 region has the DNA TGTGCCACCAAGGCCGCGGGACTTAACAATGAGCAGTTCTTC.

The V gene is TRBV7-2, the J gene TRBJ1-6; 7 positions match TRBD1. Germline V gives CDR1 SGHTA, CDR2 FQGNSA. The CDR3 is 13 residues long. The J segment lost 10 bases and the V segment lost 5 bases, leaving 5 bases of the junction unmatched. The CDR3 loop reads CASSRGGDSPLHF. The CDR3 coding sequence is TGTGCCAGCAGCCGAGGGGGCGACTCACCCCTCCACTTT.

V gene TRBV4-1 combines with J gene TRBJ2-2; unclear D gene. With 3 bases removed from V and 0 bases from J, the gap between germline ends came to 11 bases. The CDR3 covers 16 residues. The germline V gene has CDR1 MGHRA and CDR2 YSYEKL. The CDR3 loop reads CASSHLGESNTGELFF. CDR3 coding DNA: TGCGCCAGCAGCCATTTGGGCGAGTCGAACACCGGGGAGCTGTTTTTT.

V is TRBV3-1 (or the pseudogene TRBV3-2) and J is TRBJ1-1, with 9 nucleotides matching TRBD1. V shed 5 bases and J 11 bases; nucleotides not matched to a gene: 3. In germline, CDR1 is LGHDT, CDR2 YNNKEL (reference sequence). The CDR3 spans 11 residues. CDR3 amino acids: CASSKGQGAFF. For the CDR3, the DNA is TGTGCCAGCAGCAAGGGACAGGGTGCTTTCTTT.

This clone was observed once. The chain employs TRBV5-1 and TRBJ1-5, with a weak D call TRBD1 (5 bases). Trimming pared 7 bases from V and 3 bases from J, leaving 17 bases between. This CDR3 contains 15 residues. CDR1 and CDR2 from the germline V gene are SGHRS and YFSETQ. The CDR3 reads CASSLGGEDNQPQHF. The CDR3 DNA sequence: TGCGCCAGCTCTCTGGGAGGGGAAGACAATCAGCCCCAGCATTTT.

This clone was recorded a few times. The V and J genes are TRBV30 and TRBJ2-3; the match to TRBD1 covers 7 bases. Germline loops: CDR1 GTSNPN, CDR2 SVGIG (reference sequence). Trimming cost V 4 bases and J 3 bases; bases outside gene matches: 7. There are 14 residues in the CDR3. CDR3 nucleotide sequence: TGTGCCTGGAACAGGGGATCTGGTACAGATACGCAGTATTTT. This codes for CAWNRGSGTDTQYF.

The chain has TRBV15 and TRBJ1-5; D is ambiguous. The length of the CDR3 is 15 residues. Germline lookup yields CDR1 LNHNV and CDR2 YYDKDF (reference sequence). Trimming removed 1 base at V and 4 bases at J, with 11 bases between. CDR3 region: CATSRGGMPNQPQHF. The CDR3 bases are TGTGCCACCAGCAGAGGCGGGATGCCAAATCAGCCCCAGCATTTT.

The V gene is TRBV28, the J gene TRBJ2-7; 11 nucleotides line up with TRBD2. The CDR3 has 13 amino acids. Germline CDR1 and CDR2: MDHEN and SYDVKM. After removal of 5 bases from V and 6 bases from J, the junction contained 3 bases not matched to a gene. The CDR3 protein is CASSKLAGGEQYF. In nucleotides, the CDR3 is TGTGCCAGCAGTAAGCTAGCGGGAGGCGAGCAGTACTTC.

V gene TRBV15 combines with J gene TRBJ2-1; unclear D gene. The CDR3 has 17 amino acids. Trimming pared 3 bases from V and 6 bases from J, leaving 21 bases between. Germline values: CDR1 LNHNV, CDR2 YYDKDF (reference sequence). CDR3 residues: CATSRSSSETLGNEQFF. CDR3 DNA: TGTGCCACCAGCAGGAGTAGCAGCGAAACACTGGGCAATGAGCAGTTCTTC.

This clone was recorded a few times. The V call is TRBV18, the J call TRBJ1-3, with D unresolved. Trimming removed 4 bases from V and 0 bases from J, with 10 bases in between. CDR3 length: 15 amino acids. The germline gives CDR1 KGHSH, CDR2 LQKENI. The CDR3 is CASSLGWSSGNTIYF. The CDR3 DNA is TGTGCCAGCTCACTCGGATGGAGCTCTGGAAACACCATATATTTT.

CDR3 in amino acids: CASSFRGMTYGYTF. CDR3 nucleotides: TGTGCCAGCAGTTTTAGGGGGATGACATATGGCTACACCTTC. The V and J genes are TRBV27 and TRBJ1-2; weak D call: TRBD1 (6 bases). The CDR3 spans 14 residues. Germline V gene lookup returns CDR1 MNHEY and CDR2 SMNVEV (reference sequence). V lost 3 bases and J 5 bases, leaving 13 bases between the germline ends.

The gene calls are TRBV23-1 and TRBJ1-1; tentative D call: TRBD1 (5 bases). TRBV23-1 is annotated as an ORF whose role is uncertain. The CDR3 consists of 16 residues. The V and J ends lost 3 bases and 2 bases respectively, with 16 bases between them. CDR3 DNA sequence: TGCGCCAGCAGTCATCATCGGACACCTCAAAACACTGAAGCTTTCTTT. Translating gives CASSHHRTPQNTEAFF.

This clone is medium-sized (0.01 to 0.1%) by share. The chain links TRBV27 to TRBJ2-7; 8 nucleotides line up with TRBD1. Germline V gene data show CDR1 as MNHEY and CDR2 as SMNVEV (reference sequence). With 4 bases clipped from V and 3 bases from J, the junction kept 11 bases outside the gene matches. The CDR3 is 16 amino acids. CDR3 coding DNA: TGTGCCAGCAGTTCGACCTCCAGGGGGCGCCTCTACGAGCAGTACTTC. This codes for CASSSTSRGRLYEQYF.

V usage is TRBV7-3 and J usage is TRBJ2-2; a weak D match, TRBD2 (6 bases). V was cut by 2 bases and J by 5 bases, with 12 bases left in between. Germline CDR1 is SGHTA and CDR2 is FQGTGA. The CDR3 loop spans 15 amino acids. The CDR3 reads CASSLDPRGTGELFF. The CDR3 DNA is TGTGCCAGCAGCTTAGACCCTCGGGGGACCGGGGAGCTGTTTTTT.

V usage is TRBV7-9 and J usage is TRBJ1-4; D uncertain. V dropped 5 bases and J dropped 5 bases, with 3 bases sitting between them. The V gene's germline CDR1 is SEHNR and CDR2 FQNEAQ (reference sequence). This CDR3 is built from 11 residues. The CDR3 protein is CASSLNEKLFF. CDR3 coding DNA: TGTGCCAGCAGCCTGAATGAAAAACTGTTTTTT.

The chain carries TRBV7-2 and TRBJ2-3; D is perhaps TRBD2 (5 bases). This CDR3 comprises 17 residues. CDR1 and CDR2 (germline): SGHTA, FQGNSA. Trimming removed 5 bases from V and 0 bases from J, with 18 bases in between. For the CDR3, the DNA is TGTGCCAGCAGCAAGGCCGGTGGGAGAGCTAGCACAGATACGCAGTATTTT. Translated: CASSKAGGRASTDTQYF.

V gene TRBV20-1 combines with J gene TRBJ2-7; 8 bases are shared with TRBD2. Trimming removed 3 bases from V and 2 bases from J; junction bases left unmatched: 9. This CDR3 is 15 amino acids long. From germline, CDR1 is DFQATT and CDR2 SNEGSKA (reference sequence). The CDR3 region is CSASSRLAPTYEQYF. In nucleotides, the CDR3 is TGCAGTGCTAGTTCACGACTAGCGCCTACCTACGAGCAGTACTTC.

The CDR3 spells CASSLGAVRGPRTYYGYTF. Written as DNA, the CDR3 is TGTGCCAGCAGCTTAGGGGCGGTAAGAGGGCCTCGAACTTACTATGGCTACACCTTC. The chain has TRBV11-2 and TRBJ1-2; D is unresolved. Germline loops: CDR1 SGHAT, CDR2 FQNNGV. V lost 1 base and J 3 bases, leaving 24 bases between the germline ends. The CDR3 consists of 19 residues.